These 28 T cell receptor beta chains share one sample of origin, sequenced in a study of blood T cell repertoires in COVID-19. Generated by immunoSEQ multiplex PCR, the TCRdb table keeps only in-frame clones and is missing some. The sample includes 110,000 or so clones, more than 75% of them seen just once. Sequenced sample: peripheral blood. These receptors all stem from a middle-aged man with acute or convalescent COVID-19.

The V and J genes are TRBV6-4 and TRBJ2-5; D might be TRBD1 (5 bases). The germline V and J ends were trimmed by 0 bases and 4 bases, with 18 bases remaining between them. Germline assignment: CDR1 MRHNA and CDR2 SNTAGT. The CDR3 extends over 17 amino acids. CDR3 nucleotides: TGTGCCAGCAGTGACTCTCGCACAGGCAACAAGGGAGAGACCCAGTACTTC. This sequence encodes CASSDSRTGNKGETQYF.

The chain combines TRBV24-1 with TRBJ1-4; D unclear. Between the trimmed V and J ends, which lost 6 bases and 5 bases, there was a span of 9 bases. The CDR3 has 13 amino acids. The germline gives CDR1 KGHDR, CDR2 SFDVKD. CDR3 in amino acids: CATSKGGNEKLFF. The CDR3 region has the DNA TGTGCCACCAGTAAAGGCGGGAATGAAAAACTGTTTTTT.

V is TRBV2 and J is TRBJ1-6; no clear D. From germline, CDR1 is SNHLY and CDR2 FYNNEI. Trimming shortened V by 0 bases and J by 0 bases, and 12 bases separated the two germline ends. The CDR3 covers 18 residues. CDR3 bases: TGTGCCAGCAGTGAAGCGCGGGTAGGGAGCTCCTATAATTCACCCCTCCACTTT. This translates into CASSEARVGSSYNSPLHF. Combining the CDR3 with reference TRBV2 and TRBJ1-6 gives the whole variable domain EPEVTQTPSHQVTQMGQEVILRCVPISNHLYFYWYRQILGQKVEFLVSFYNNEISEKSEIFDDQFSVERPDGSNFTLKIRSTKLEDSAMYFCASSEARVGSSYNSPLHFGNGTRLTVT.

This clone occurred a few times. Different DNA sequences within this sample yield the same CDR3. The chain carries TRBV7-9 and TRBJ2-3; D ambiguous. V dropped 2 bases and J dropped 0 bases, with 6 bases sitting between them. The germline CDR1 and CDR2 sequences are SEHNR and FQNEAQ (reference sequence). CDR3 length: 14 amino acids. CDR3 in amino acids: CASSLRDSTDTQYF. For the CDR3, the DNA is TGTGCCAGCAGCTTAAGAGATAGCACAGATACGCAGTATTTT.

The chain uses TRBV11-2 and TRBJ2-3; TRBD1 is a possible D gene (6 bases). Germline CDR1 SGHAT, CDR2 FQNNGV. This CDR3 region has 19 residues. Trimming removed 5 bases from V and 2 bases from J, with 26 bases in between. Written as DNA, the CDR3 is TGTGCCAGCAGCCCCCTAGGGGACGGGACACACCTTATCACAGATACGCAGTATTTT. Amino acid sequence: CASSPLGDGTHLITDTQYF.

The table lists this clone with a count of one. The rearrangement links TRBV6-6 to TRBJ1-5; 7 nucleotides line up with TRBD1. Germline CDR1 is MNHNY and CDR2 is SVGAGI (reference sequence). The CDR3 runs 15 residues. V dropped 5 bases and J dropped 1; count of bases not matched to a gene: 5. Written as DNA, the CDR3 is TGTGCCAGCAGTAATAAACAGGGGAGCAATCAGCCCCAGCATTTT. It translates to CASSNKQGSNQPQHF.

This rearrangement joins TRBV5-1 to TRBJ2-2; D is uncertain. The V gene lost 7 bases and the J gene lost 6 bases, with 16 bases spanning the gap. Germline CDR1 is SGHRS and CDR2 is YFSETQ. The CDR3 contains 14 residues. CDR3 residues: CASRDDFGSGELFF. CDR3 bases: TGCGCCAGCCGAGATGACTTCGGGTCCGGGGAGCTGTTTTTT.

This clone was picked up one time. This sequence joins TRBV28 and TRBJ2-1; 7 nucleotides align to TRBD2. This CDR3 is 14 amino acids long. Per germline, CDR1 MDHEN and CDR2 SYDVKM. V gave up 6 bases and J gave up 4 bases; unmatched junction bases: 6. The CDR3 region is CASSRGDFYNEQFF. DNA for the CDR3: TGTGCCAGCAGCCGGGGGGATTTTTACAATGAGCAGTTCTTC. Full variable domain (remainder filled in from reference TRBV28 and TRBJ2-1): DVKVTQSSRYLVKRTGEKVFLECVQDMDHENMFWYRQDPGLGLRLIYFSYDVKMKEKGDIPEGYSVSREKKERFSLILESASTNQTSMYLCASSRGDFYNEQFFGPGTRLTVL.

J is TRBJ1-2 and V is TRBV11-1; 8 nucleotides agree with TRBD1. The CDR3 runs 15 residues. The V gene's germline CDR1 is SGHAT and CDR2 FQDESV (reference sequence). The V gene end was trimmed by 5 bases and the J gene end by 4 bases; junction bases not matched to a gene: 9. This CDR3 is CASSPVPGQVYGYTF. CDR3 nucleotides: TGTGCCAGCAGCCCCGTCCCGGGACAGGTCTATGGCTACACCTTC.

V is TRBV3-1 (or the pseudogene TRBV3-2) and J is TRBJ2-3; TRBD2 matches at 11 bases. The ends lost 2 bases at V and 5 bases at J; junction bases unmatched: 6. Germline V gene sequence: CDR1 LGHDT, CDR2 YNNKEL (reference sequence). The CDR3 has 16 amino acids. Here the CDR3 DNA reads TGTGCCAGCAGCCAATTTAGCGGGGGGGCTGGAGATACGCAGTATTTT. It yields the protein CASSQFSGGAGDTQYF.

This chain links TRBV27 with TRBJ2-2; 9 nucleotides align to TRBD1. Germline CDR1 MNHEY, CDR2 SMNVEV (reference sequence). V trimming: 5 bases; J trimming: 5 bases; junction bases outside the gene matches: 3. CDR3 length: 14 amino acids. CDR3 DNA: TGTGCCAGCAGTCTCGGGACAGGGACCGGGGAGCTGTTTTTT. This encodes CASSLGTGTGELFF.

The CDR3 DNA is TGTGCCAGCAGTACCGAGGTGGGACTACTAGCCAAAAACATTCAGTACTTC. It yields the protein CASSTEVGLLAKNIQYF. The rearrangement joins TRBV6-2 or TRBV6-3 to TRBJ2-4; 7 bases are shared with TRBD2. This CDR3 comprises 17 residues. Germline CDR1 reads MNHEY; CDR2 reads SVGEGT. With 5 bases clipped from V and 0 bases from J, the junction kept 10 bases outside the gene matches.

The V gene is TRBV25-1, the J gene TRBJ2-7, with TRBD1 matching over 10 bases. The CDR3 extends over 15 amino acids. Trimming took 7 bases from V and 3 from J; bases not matched to a gene: 9. Germline V gene sequence: CDR1 MGHDK, CDR2 SYGVNS. CDR3 DNA sequence: TGTGCCAGCACCCTCCACCGGACAGGGGGCTACGAGCAGTACTTC. It specifies CASTLHRTGGYEQYF.

The chain recombines TRBV19 with TRBJ1-5, with 7 bases aligning to TRBD1. Germline loops: CDR1 LNHDA, CDR2 SQIVND (reference sequence). This CDR3 region has 15 residues. V was pared by 4 bases and J by 0 bases, with 3 bases of the junction left unmatched. CDR3 in amino acids: CASSNYRGSNQPQHF. Written as DNA, the CDR3 is TGTGCCAGTAGTAACTACAGGGGTAGCAATCAGCCCCAGCATTTT.

This clone was seen more than once but under ten times. V and J are TRBV7-9 and TRBJ2-2, with TRBD2 as a possible D gene (5 bases). Germline CDR1 and CDR2: SEHNR and FQNEAQ (reference sequence). Trimming took 1 base from V and 4 from J, leaving 10 bases between them. The CDR3 spans 15 residues. The chain's CDR3 is CASSLVASSTGELFF. CDR3 nucleotides: TGTGCCAGCAGCTTAGTTGCTAGCAGCACCGGGGAGCTGTTTTTT. Drawing the rest from reference TRBV7-9 and TRBJ2-2, the complete variable domain is DTGVSQNPRHKITKRGQNVTFRCDPISEHNRLYWYRQTLGQGPEFLTYFQNEAQLEKSRLLSDRFSAERPKGSFSTLEIQRTEQGDSAMYLCASSLVASSTGELFFGEGSRLTVL.

This clone was picked up one time. V is TRBV7-9 and J is TRBJ1-1; D gene unclear. The CDR3 sequence is 18 residues long. The germline V and J ends were trimmed by 5 bases and 2 bases, with 24 bases remaining between them. Germline V gene sequence: CDR1 SEHNR, CDR2 FQNEAQ (reference sequence). CDR3 in amino acids: CASSPNARFFEENTEAFF. DNA for the CDR3: TGTGCCAGCAGCCCTAACGCAAGGTTTTTCGAGGAAAACACTGAAGCTTTCTTT.

The genes are TRBV19 and TRBJ1-1; D gene ambiguous. The ends were cut back, 1 base at V and 5 bases at J, with 8 bases in the middle. This CDR3 has 13 residues. Germline V gene data show CDR1 as LNHDA and CDR2 as SQIVND (reference sequence). Here the CDR3 DNA reads TGTGCCAGTAGTATAGTACCGGGGACTGAAGCTTTCTTT. It specifies CASSIVPGTEAFF. The full variable domain, in which reference TRBV19 and TRBJ1-1 provide the parts outside the CDR3, is DGGITQSPKYLFRKEGQNVTLSCEQNLNHDAMYWYRQDPGQGLRLIYYSQIVNDFQKGDIAEGYSVSREKKESFPLTVTSAQKNPTAFYLCASSIVPGTEAFFGQGTRLTVV.

The V call is TRBV7-3, the J call TRBJ2-3, with D maybe TRBD2 (5 bases). The germline CDR1 and CDR2 sequences are SGHTA and FQGTGA. Trimming stripped 0 bases from V and 10 bases from J, with 11 bases between. The CDR3 extends over 13 amino acids. The CDR3 sequence is CASSLTTPGAQYF. In DNA form, the CDR3 reads TGTGCCAGCAGCTTAACTACTCCCGGGGCGCAGTATTTT.

V usage is TRBV3-1 (or the pseudogene TRBV3-2) and J usage is TRBJ1-1, with 8 bases matching TRBD1. Looked up from germline, CDR1 is LGHDT and CDR2 is YNNKEL (reference sequence). The CDR3 loop spans 16 amino acids. Trimming removed 3 bases from V and 4 bases from J; junction bases left unmatched: 10. The CDR3: CASSHKSGQGATEAFF. Here the CDR3 DNA reads TGTGCCAGCAGCCATAAATCGGGGCAGGGGGCCACTGAAGCTTTCTTT.

The chain links TRBV5-1 to TRBJ2-7, with TRBD1 as a possible D gene (6 bases). Germline-derived CDR1 and CDR2 are SGHRS and YFSETQ. The CDR3 sequence is 13 residues long. The germline V and J ends were trimmed by 4 bases and 1 base, with 9 bases remaining between them. The CDR3 sequence is CASSLGQSYEQYF. The CDR3 region has the DNA TGCGCCAGCAGCCTGGGACAATCCTACGAGCAGTACTTC.

This chain links TRBV29-1 with TRBJ2-1, with 8 bases that match TRBD1. Losses at the gene ends were 6 bases for V and 5 bases for J; bases not matched to a gene: 6. This CDR3 is built from 13 residues. The germline CDR1 and CDR2 sequences are SQVTM and ANQGSEA. CDR3 sequence: CSVDRDWDNEQFF. The CDR3 coding sequence is TGCAGCGTGGACAGGGATTGGGACAATGAGCAGTTCTTC.

This clone was observed once. This chain uses TRBV24-1 with TRBJ2-2; 7 positions match TRBD2. This CDR3 has 14 residues. Germline CDR1 reads KGHDR; CDR2 reads SFDVKD. J was trimmed by 6 bases and V by 6 bases; bases with no gene match: 6. The CDR3 region has the DNA TGTGCCACCAGTCCAGCGGGGTTAGCCGGGGAGCTGTTTTTT. Translation gives CATSPAGLAGELFF.

This chain links TRBV5-1 with TRBJ1-1; 11 bases are a match to TRBD1. Germline values: CDR1 SGHRS, CDR2 YFSETQ. The CDR3 spans 16 residues. The V and J ends lost 4 bases and 4 bases, in that order; junction bases with no gene match: 9. The CDR3 nucleotides are TGCGCCAGCAGCCCGACCGGGGACAGGGGGTTCACTGAAGCTTTCTTT. Translated: CASSPTGDRGFTEAFF.

The chain links TRBV24-1 to TRBJ2-7; 8 nucleotides line up with TRBD1. Germline V gene lookup returns CDR1 KGHDR and CDR2 SFDVKD. V shed 4 bases and J 4 bases; nucleotides not matched to a gene: 11. The CDR3 is 16 residues long. For the CDR3, the DNA is TGTGCCACCAGTGAAACATCCACAGGGGGTCTATACGAGCAGTACTTC. This encodes CATSETSTGGLYEQYF.

V is TRBV7-2 and J is TRBJ1-6; D gene unclear. The V and J ends lost 1 base and 0 bases respectively, with 10 bases between them. CDR3 length: 17 residues. Per germline, CDR1 SGHTA and CDR2 FQGNSA. CDR3 sequence: CASSLEASGSYNSPLHF. The CDR3 DNA is TGTGCCAGCAGCTTAGAGGCCTCGGGCTCCTATAATTCACCCCTCCACTTT.

This CDR3 reads CASSPTSWETQYF. DNA of the CDR3: TGTGCCAGCAGCCCGACTAGCTGGGAGACCCAGTACTTC. The V call is TRBV7-9, the J call TRBJ2-5; 7 positions agree with TRBD2. CDR1 SEHNR and CDR2 FQNEAQ come from the germline V gene (reference sequence). Trimming cost V 5 bases and J 5 bases; bases outside gene matches: 5. The CDR3 extends over 13 amino acids. Full variable domain (outside the CDR3, taken from reference TRBV7-9 and TRBJ2-5): DTGVSQNPRHKITKRGQNVTFRCDPISEHNRLYWYRQTLGQGPEFLTYFQNEAQLEKSRLLSDRFSAERPKGSFSTLEIQRTEQGDSAMYLCASSPTSWETQYFGPGTRLLVL.

J is TRBJ2-1 and V is TRBV5-6; 8 bases fit TRBD2. CDR1 and CDR2 (germline): SGHDT, YYEEEE. The CDR3 spans 14 residues. V was clipped by 4 bases and J by 3 bases; unmatched bases: 3. The CDR3 spells CASSRAGVYNEQFF. The DNA for the CDR3 is TGTGCCAGCAGCCGAGCGGGGGTCTACAATGAGCAGTTCTTC.

V and J are TRBV12-3 or TRBV12-4 and TRBJ2-4; D not certain. The CDR3 consists of 11 residues. Trimming shortened V by 4 bases and J by 9 bases, and 7 bases separated the two germline ends. The CDR3 bases are TGTGCCAGCAGTTCGAGAGGCATTCAGTACTTC. It specifies CASSSRGIQYF.